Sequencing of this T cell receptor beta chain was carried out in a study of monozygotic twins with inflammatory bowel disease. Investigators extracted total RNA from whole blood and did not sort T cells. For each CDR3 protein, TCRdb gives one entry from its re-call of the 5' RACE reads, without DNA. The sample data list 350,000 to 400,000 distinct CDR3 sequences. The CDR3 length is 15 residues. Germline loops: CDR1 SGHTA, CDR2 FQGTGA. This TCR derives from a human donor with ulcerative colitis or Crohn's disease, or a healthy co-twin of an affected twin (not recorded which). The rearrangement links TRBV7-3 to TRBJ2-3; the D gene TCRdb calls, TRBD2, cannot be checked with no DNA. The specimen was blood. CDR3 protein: CASSTIAGRVDTQYF.